The entry that follows covers one TCR beta chain sequence. The antigen is unknown. The sample belongs to a study of cytomegalovirus exposure and HLA in healthy donors. Notes on the study in general: It was reported that the classifier diagnosed cytomegalovirus status with high specificity and sensitivity in both the original and validation cohorts. An Asian-associated ancestry cluster reportedly showed fewer N-insertions than the approximately 620-donor mean in a later analysis.

Donors consisted of healthy bone marrow donors. Germline lookup yields CDR1 MNHEY and CDR2 SVGAGI. Between the trimmed V and J ends, which lost 9 bases and 6 bases, there was a span of 11 bases. This CDR3 is 11 amino acids long. PCR amplification relied on 60 Vbeta primers (plus 13 Jbeta primers). Libraries were prepared by immunoSEQ multiplex PCR; TCRdb keeps only in-frame clonotypes and omits some of them. The listing contains about 54,000 clones. V usage is TRBV6-5 and J usage is TRBJ1-1; D uncertain. The source of this sequence is a woman aged 40 to 50 in good health and CMV-seronegative. Sequenced material: PBMCs. CDR3 protein: CARSTGAEAFF. The CDR3 DNA sequence: TGTGCCAGAAGCACGGGAGCTGAAGCTTTCTTT.